The text below deals with one TCR beta chain. In its sample, this clonotype was seen a few times. This receptor's antigen is unknown. Per-base quality was not reported, and no clone a single base away is much larger than it. The data were obtained in a study of blood T cells in healthy people across ages (dated by TCRdb to the mid-2010s). Regarding the research as a whole: In model experiments, roughly one uniquely barcoded TCR beta cDNA molecule per two T cells was captured by template switching. Using deep sequencing normalized with unique cDNA molecular identifiers, the study measured how TCR beta repertoire diversity changes with age. Four age groups were formed from the donors: young (average 16 years), middle-aged (around 37), aged (roughly 56) and long-lived (about 80). To avoid experimental bias, donors of different ages were distributed randomly across sequencing lanes. For two donors (one aged 18 to 29 and one aged 80 or older), the study analyzed two additional independent replicas of 1 million unique cDNA reads from the same blood draw. What the research found in general, with its limitations: Donor CMV infection status was unknown, potentially confounding age-related changes in expanded clonotypes. Estimates of total diversity from one million sequenced T cells were regarded as lower bounds and underestimates. Compared with the aged group, the long-lived group had more naive CD4+ T cells, fewer expanded clones and increased TCR diversity, suggesting age selection. A strong correlation was found between observed TCR beta diversity and the percentage of naive T cells measured by flow cytometry. Because profiling used bulk unsorted PBMCs, naive and antigen-experienced compartments could not be compared conclusively. Observed TCR beta diversity per million T cells fell roughly linearly with age, and a significant reduction was already apparent by age roughly 40.

Donors were around 37 systemically healthy Caucasian individuals from Russia aged roughly 6 to 100 years. Each donor gave 8 to 10 milliliters of peripheral blood, drawn into EDTA-treated Vacutainer tubes. PBMCs were isolated by Ficoll-Paque density-gradient centrifugation, with at least 7 million obtained per sample. Total RNA, at least 6 micrograms per sample, was extracted from PBMCs with Trizol reagent. The percentages of naive CD45RAhigh/CD27high T cells were determined by flow cytometry on a PBMC aliquot from every donor. Trimming takes 0 bases from V and 0 bases from J, and the germline ends sit 5 bases apart. From the cysteine up to the phenylalanine, the CDR3 has a length of 15 residues. Here the CDR3 DNA is all that survives: 45 bases in frame from base 1. The germline V gene yields SGHTA for CDR1 and FQGNSA for CDR2. To prepare the library, 5' RACE was applied. The sequencer listed for this sample is Illumina HiSeq 2500. A second PCR of roughly 7 to 12 cycles was run with a J-beta primer mix and a sample-barcoded 5' primer. Each TCR beta cDNA molecule received a unique molecular identifier from a template-switch 5' adaptor carrying 12 random nucleotides. At least 2.5 million CDR3-containing paired-end reads were obtained from each sample. All of the RNA was converted into first-strand cDNA using the Mint cDNA synthesis kit, with a TRBC-specific oligonucleotide serving as the primer. Following uracil-DNA glycosylase treatment, all cDNA underwent a first 18-cycle PCR with the universal primers M1SS and BC2_uni_R. As for the authors' bioinformatics: Normalization of each sample was performed by random selection of 1 million high-quality reads, each carrying a distinct molecular identifier. Instead of being binned into consensus sequences, reads with shared molecular identifiers were discarded. MiTCR, with a Q25 quality threshold and the strictest error-elimination algorithm, was used for CDR3 identification, clonotype clustering and error correction. A nonparametric unseen species model using Euler transformation provided a lower-bound estimate of total TCR beta diversity. TCRdb passed the public sequencing reads through fastp at Q25 and MiXCR, retaining productive beta sequences. One record per CDR3 amino acid sequence lists the most common genes and DNA. TCRdb's processing, not the authors', yielded these V and J calls. Across this sample there are about 1.1 million distinct CDR3 sequences, with 30% to 40% seen only once. The biggest ten clones account for around 13% of the sample.

The sequence is built from TRBV7-2 and TRBJ2-2, with the D gene call left open. This clonotype originated in a man between 18 and 35 years old in good health. The sample taken for sequencing was blood. The bases read TGTGCCAGCAGCTTAGCATACGCGAACACCGGGGAGCTGTTTTTT. Protein translation: CASSLAYANTGELFF.